The next 9 T cell receptor beta chains were all read from a single sample in a study of blood T cell repertoires in COVID-19 (dated by TCRdb to between 2020 and 2021). Library generation was performed with the immunoSEQ multiplex PCR assay. This immuneACCESS table, as held by TCRdb, lists in-frame sequences with V and J called but not all clones. Of the missing ones, under half trace to an unresolved V gene in checked studies; the others have no known cause. The sample records about 330,000 clones, under 95% of which are singletons. The ten top clones hold around 20% of the sample. The specimen was PBMCs or T cells enriched from blood (not recorded which). Receptor source: a woman in her thirties who had recovered from COVID-19.

In its sample, this clone was seen once. The chain carries TRBV4-1 and TRBJ1-2, with a tentative D call TRBD1 (5 bases). The V gene lost 0 bases and the J gene lost 4 bases, with 9 bases spanning the gap. This CDR3 spans 14 amino acids. From germline, CDR1 is MGHRA and CDR2 YSYEKL. Written as DNA, the CDR3 is TGCGCCAGCAGCCAAGATGGGGCCAGCTATGGCTACACCTTC. Residues: CASSQDGASYGYTF.

The chain carries TRBV6-1 and TRBJ1-6; D is undetermined. Germline-derived CDR1 and CDR2 are MNHNS and SASEGT. V shed 3 bases and J shed 10 bases, with 13 bases lying between them. The CDR3 has 14 amino acids. The CDR3 nucleotides read TGTGCCAGCAGTGACAGTCCCACCTTATCACCCCTCCACTTT. Translation: CASSDSPTLSPLHF.

The gene calls are TRBV6-2 or TRBV6-3 and TRBJ1-1, with D unclear. Trimming cost V 5 bases and J 5 bases, with 9 bases left between them. Germline-derived CDR1 and CDR2 are MNHEY and SVGEGT. CDR3 length equals 12 residues. The CDR3 nucleotides are TGTGCCAGCAGTCATCCGACAACTGAAGCTTTCTTT. Its protein is CASSHPTTEAFF.

This clone was recorded once. The J gene is TRBJ2-7, the V gene TRBV6-6; 12 positions agree with TRBD1. In germline, CDR1 is MNHNY, CDR2 SVGAGI (reference sequence). The CDR3 is 13 residues long. J gave up 7 bases and V 10 bases, and 8 bases lay outside the gene matches. The CDR3 loop is CATAGQGAREQYF. CDR3 coding DNA: TGTGCCACCGCGGGACAGGGGGCTCGAGAGCAGTACTTC.

CDR3 sequence: CSASGLAGSSYNEQFF. The CDR3 nucleotides read TGCAGTGCTAGTGGGCTAGCGGGGAGCTCCTACAATGAGCAGTTCTTC. The genes are TRBV20-1 and TRBJ2-1, with 9 bases matching TRBD2. The CDR3 contains 16 residues. The germline V gene has CDR1 DFQATT and CDR2 SNEGSKA (reference sequence). The trim removed 3 bases at V and 0 bases at J, leaving 6 bases unmatched.

The V gene is TRBV5-1, the J gene TRBJ2-1; 10 bases align to TRBD2. The junction had 10 bases not matched to a gene; V was cut back by 5 bases and J by 8 bases. This CDR3 is 15 amino acids long. The germline gives CDR1 SGHRS, CDR2 YFSETQ. DNA for the CDR3: TGCGCCAGCAGGTTTTCTAGCGGGAGTTCGTATGAGCAGTTCTTC. Amino acid sequence: CASRFSSGSSYEQFF.

V and J are TRBV5-4 and TRBJ2-7; a weak D match, TRBD2 (6 bases). The CDR3 contains 17 residues. V was pared by 4 bases and J by 6 bases, with 26 bases between. Germline-derived CDR1 and CDR2 are SGHNT and YYREEE (reference sequence). The chain's CDR3 is CASSVKGTYYSGGEQYF. DNA for the CDR3: TGTGCCAGCAGCGTTAAGGGGACTTACTATAGTGGGGGCGAGCAGTACTTC.

This chain joins TRBV11-2 and TRBJ1-1, with TRBD1 as a possible D gene (6 bases). This CDR3 is 18 amino acids long. Germline V gene data show CDR1 as SGHAT and CDR2 as FQNNGV. Trimming took 8 bases from V and 1 from J, leaving 26 bases between them. Here the CDR3 DNA reads TGTGCCAGCTCGACCCTTACAGGGTTAAACGCACAGAACACTGAAGCTTTCTTT. It encodes CASSTLTGLNAQNTEAFF.

This chain links TRBV6-4 with TRBJ2-2, with D perhaps matching TRBD2 (6 bases). V was cut by 4 bases and J by 5 bases, with 23 bases left in between. The CDR3 length is 18 residues. From germline, CDR1 is MRHNA and CDR2 SNTAGT. The CDR3 DNA is TGTGCCAGCAGTGTCTACCCCCAGGGAGGAGAGACGACCGGGGAGCTGTTTTTT. Translating gives CASSVYPQGGETTGELFF.